These 25 T cell receptor beta chains were sequenced from one sample in a study of cytomegalovirus exposure and HLA in healthy donors. A multiplex PCR was run with 60 Vbeta primers and 13 Jbeta primers. The assay was immunoSEQ multiplex PCR, and TCRdb's table has in-frame clones only and misses some. The data contain approximately 190,000 clones, 81% of them singletons. The specimen sequenced was PBMCs. Receptor source: a man between 35 and 55 years old in good health and CMV-seropositive.

This CDR3 reads CASSPGRQAANTGELFF. CDR3 DNA: TGTGCCAGCAGCCCTGGCCGACAGGCCGCGAACACCGGGGAGCTGTTTTTT. This sequence joins TRBV5-6 and TRBJ2-2; possibly TRBD1 for D (6 bases). V lost 4 bases and J 0 bases, leaving 16 bases between the germline ends. CDR1 and CDR2 from the germline V gene are SGHDT and YYEEEE. The CDR3 has 17 amino acids. Supplemented by reference TRBV5-6 and TRBJ2-2, the full variable domain reads DAGVTQSPTHLIKTRGQQVTLRCSPKSGHDTVSWYQQALGQGPQFIFQYYEEEERQRGNFPDRFSGHQFPNYSSELNVNALLLGDSALYLCASSPGRQAANTGELFFGEGSRLTVL.

J is TRBJ1-5 and V is TRBV4-1; D is possibly TRBD1 (6 bases). The germline CDR1 and CDR2 sequences are MGHRA and YSYEKL. Trimming pared 0 bases from V and 7 bases from J, leaving 10 bases between. This CDR3 contains 14 residues. CDR3 DNA sequence: TGCGCCAGCAGCCAAGAGGGCAGGGGCCAGCCCCAGCATTTT. Amino acids: CASSQEGRGQPQHF.

The rearrangement links TRBV15 to TRBJ1-1, with D tentatively TRBD1 (5 bases). Germline assignment: CDR1 LNHNV and CDR2 YYDKDF (reference sequence). The V and J ends lost 2 bases and 7 bases respectively, with 17 bases between them. The CDR3 extends over 15 amino acids. The CDR3 DNA sequence: TGTGCCACCAGCAGAAAACGACCCGGGGGTGGTGAAGCTTTCTTT. Translation: CATSRKRPGGGEAFF.

The chain recombines TRBV4-1 with TRBJ2-7, with D uncertain. V was cut by 0 bases and J by 4 bases, with 10 bases left in between. Germline V lookup: CDR1 MGHRA, CDR2 YSYEKL. This CDR3 has 14 residues. The CDR3 DNA is TGCGCCAGCAGCCAAGATCCGGCGGAATACGAGCAGTACTTC. Translating gives CASSQDPAEYEQYF.

This chain uses TRBV6-5 with TRBJ2-1; no clear D gene. In germline, CDR1 is MNHEY, CDR2 SVGAGI. The CDR3 runs 11 residues. The V end was cut by 6 bases, the J end by 5 bases, with 5 bases between. The CDR3 DNA reads TGTGCCAGCAGCTCTAACAATGAGCAGTTCTTC. Protein sequence: CASSSNNEQFF.

This clone appeared once. The CDR3 loop is CASKTGGGNQPQHF. CDR3 bases: TGTGCCAGCAAGACAGGGGGAGGCAATCAGCCCCAGCATTTT. The chain employs TRBV6-5 and TRBJ1-5; 9 nucleotides line up with TRBD1. The CDR3 sequence is 14 residues long. V dropped 7 bases and J dropped 2; count of bases not matched to a gene: 3. Germline V lookup: CDR1 MNHEY, CDR2 SVGAGI.

The genes are TRBV6-6 and TRBJ1-1; no reliable D call. Germline lookup yields CDR1 MNHNY and CDR2 SVGAGI (reference sequence). V lost 11 bases and J lost 8, with 15 bases in between. The CDR3 extends over 11 amino acids. The CDR3 nucleotides are TGTGCCGCGGGCAGGCTACAAGAAGCTTTCTTT. Translation gives CAAGRLQEAFF.

This clone was recorded a few times. V usage is TRBV5-1 and J usage is TRBJ2-3; TRBD2 agrees at 12 bases. The ends lost 5 bases at V and 6 bases at J; junction bases unmatched: 4. The germline V gene encodes CDR1 SGHRS and CDR2 YFSETQ. The CDR3 totals 14 residues. The CDR3 loop is CASRTSGSRDTQYF. The DNA of the CDR3 is TGCGCCAGCAGGACTAGCGGGAGTAGGGATACGCAGTATTTT.

This clone has just one count. Other DNA sequences in the same sample also yield this CDR3. The chain recombines TRBV18 with TRBJ1-1; tentatively, D is TRBD1 (5 bases). V lost 4 bases and J lost 1, with 7 bases in between. The CDR3 extends over 13 amino acids. Germline CDR1 is KGHSH and CDR2 is LQKENI. CDR3 nucleotides: TGTGCCAGCTCACGTGACAGGAACACTGAAGCTTTCTTT. It translates to CASSRDRNTEAFF.

The chain has TRBV25-1 and TRBJ2-5, with 9 bases aligning to TRBD2. CDR3 length equals 16 residues. Looked up from germline, CDR1 is MGHDK and CDR2 is SYGVNS. J was trimmed by 4 bases and V by 3 bases; bases with no gene match: 9. The CDR3 spells CASSDLAGGVGETQYF. In nucleotides, the CDR3 is TGTGCCAGCAGTGACCTTGCGGGAGGGGTTGGAGAGACCCAGTACTTC.

The V gene is TRBV4-1, the J gene TRBJ2-7; 7 bases are shared with TRBD2. Germline V gives CDR1 MGHRA, CDR2 YSYEKL. This CDR3 region has 15 residues. V trimming: 4 bases; J trimming: 3 bases; junction bases outside the gene matches: 9. CDR3 DNA: TGCGCCAGCAGCCCCCAGCGGGGTCGCCTCTACGAGCAGTACTTC. Its translation is CASSPQRGRLYEQYF.

In nucleotides, the CDR3 is TGTGCCAGTAGCGAACTAGCGGGAGGGACTGGGGCCAACGTCCTGACTTTC. Protein: CASSELAGGTGANVLTF. This sequence joins TRBV19 and TRBJ2-6, with TRBD2 matching over 13 bases. Germline V gives CDR1 LNHDA, CDR2 SQIVND (reference sequence). The CDR3 covers 17 residues. The V gene end was trimmed by 6 bases and the J gene end by 2 bases; junction bases not matched to a gene: 4.

J is TRBJ2-1 and V is TRBV6-5, with D unresolved. The germline V gene encodes CDR1 MNHEY and CDR2 SVGAGI. V was trimmed by 2 bases and J by 3 bases, leaving 11 bases between them. CDR3 size: 15 residues. CDR3 region: CASSYGQMNYNEQFF. DNA for the CDR3: TGTGCCAGCAGTTACGGGCAGATGAACTACAATGAGCAGTTCTTC.

The table lists this clone with a count of one. The sample holds other DNA sequences that translate to the same CDR3. The rearrangement links TRBV7-6 to TRBJ2-2, with TRBD1 identical over 7 bases. The CDR3 sequence is 15 residues long. Losses at the gene ends were 2 bases for V and 7 bases for J; bases not matched to a gene: 7. Germline V gene sequence: CDR1 SGHVS, CDR2 FNYEAQ. The CDR3 reads CASSLYQGEGGELFF. CDR3 coding DNA: TGTGCCAGCAGCTTATACCAGGGGGAAGGCGGGGAGCTGTTTTTT.

V and J are TRBV2 and TRBJ2-2; D possibly corresponds to TRBD2 (5 bases). The CDR3 has 14 amino acids. Per the germline V gene, CDR1 is SNHLY and CDR2 is FYNNEI. V shed 7 bases and J shed 3 bases, with 12 bases lying between them. This CDR3 is CASTQEADTGELFF. The CDR3, as DNA: TGTGCCAGCACTCAGGAGGCAGACACCGGGGAGCTGTTTTTT.

This clone showed up just once. The V call is TRBV13, the J call TRBJ2-4, with TRBD2 matching 9 bases. Trimming took 4 bases from V and 7 from J; bases not matched to a gene: 11. This CDR3 has 16 amino acids. CDR1 and CDR2 (germline): PRHDT, FYEKMQ (reference sequence). The CDR3 DNA is TGTGCCAGCAGCTACGGGGCGGGAGGGCCTGGGAACATTCAGTACTTC. It specifies CASSYGAGGPGNIQYF.

The J gene is TRBJ2-7, the V gene TRBV28, with TRBD2 matching 12 bases. Germline loops: CDR1 MDHEN, CDR2 SYDVKM. After removal of 5 bases from V and 6 bases from J, the junction contained 5 bases not matched to a gene. The CDR3 sequence is 14 residues long. The CDR3 nucleotides read TGTGCCAGCAGTCTCGGACTAGCGGGATCCGAGCAGTACTTC. It encodes CASSLGLAGSEQYF.

The V and J genes are TRBV18 and TRBJ2-6, with 11 bases identical to TRBD1. The junction had 8 bases not matched to a gene; V was cut back by 5 bases and J by 2 bases. Germline V gene sequence: CDR1 KGHSH, CDR2 LQKENI. The CDR3 runs to 18 residues. The CDR3 here is CASSKIGTGGPGANVLTF. The CDR3 nucleotides are TGTGCCAGCTCAAAAATCGGGACAGGGGGACCTGGGGCCAACGTCCTGACTTTC. Full variable domain (outside the CDR3, taken from reference TRBV18 and TRBJ2-6): NAGVMQNPRHLVRRRGQEARLRCSPMKGHSHVYWYRQLPEEGLKFMVYLQKENIIDESGMPKERFSAEFPKEGPSILRIQQVVRGDSAAYFCASSKIGTGGPGANVLTFGAGSRLTVL.

CDR3 DNA sequence: TGTGCCAGCAGCCCGCGTGGTAGCGGGACCTACGAGCAGTACTTC. This codes for CASSPRGSGTYEQYF. The chain uses TRBV5-4 and TRBJ2-7, with 8 bases that match TRBD2. This CDR3 is built from 15 residues. Looked up from germline, CDR1 is SGHNT and CDR2 is YYREEE (reference sequence). Trimming removed 4 bases from V and 2 bases from J; junction bases left unmatched: 8.

This clone was detected only a few times. The chain couples TRBV4-3 to TRBJ2-5; TRBD2 aligns across 7 bases. This CDR3 has 17 residues. Germline lookup yields CDR1 LGHNA and CDR2 YSLEER. Trimming removed 4 bases from V and 1 base from J; junction bases left unmatched: 12. The CDR3 here is CASSLRASGTLQETQYF. The CDR3 DNA reads TGCGCCAGCAGCCTTCGGGCCAGCGGGACGCTCCAAGAGACCCAGTACTTC.

The CDR3 nucleotides are TGTGCCAGCAGCGGTGACGGGCCGGAGGGGACCCAGTACTTC. It translates to CASSGDGPEGTQYF. J is TRBJ2-5 and V is TRBV11-2, with D tentatively TRBD2 (6 bases). This CDR3 is 14 amino acids long. The germline V gene has CDR1 SGHAT and CDR2 FQNNGV. The V end was cut by 5 bases, the J end by 7 bases, with 17 bases between.

The chain couples TRBV28 to TRBJ2-5; TRBD1 matches at 8 bases. V lost 5 bases to trimming and J lost 5 bases; unmatched junction nucleotides: 10. This CDR3 spans 15 amino acids. Germline CDR1 and CDR2: MDHEN and SYDVKM. Here the CDR3 reads CASSHWQGAGETQYF. CDR3 nucleotide sequence: TGTGCCAGCAGTCATTGGCAGGGGGCGGGGGAGACCCAGTACTTC.

The chain couples TRBV19 to TRBJ2-5; D call uncertain. The CDR3 covers 13 residues. V lost 1 base and J 5 bases, leaving 8 bases between the germline ends. Per germline, CDR1 LNHDA and CDR2 SQIVND (reference sequence). The CDR3 is CASSIGGQETQYF. Written as DNA, the CDR3 is TGTGCCAGTAGTATAGGCGGTCAGGAGACCCAGTACTTC.

The V call is TRBV19, the J call TRBJ1-1; a possible D gene is TRBD1 (5 bases). There are 13 residues in the CDR3. The germline V and J ends were trimmed by 5 bases and 4 bases, with 11 bases remaining between them. Germline assignment: CDR1 LNHDA and CDR2 SQIVND (reference sequence). This CDR3 is CASSAGQVTEAFF. CDR3 nucleotide sequence: TGTGCCAGTAGTGCAGGGCAGGTCACTGAAGCTTTCTTT.

This chain connects TRBV10-2 to TRBJ1-5, with D tentatively TRBD1 (6 bases). V dropped 6 bases and J dropped 0 bases, with 12 bases sitting between them. Looked up from germline, CDR1 is WSHSY and CDR2 is SAAADI. The CDR3 sequence is 15 residues long. CDR3 nucleotide sequence: TGCGCCAGCAGCGCGGACAGCTATAGCAATCAGCCCCAGCATTTT. Its protein is CASSADSYSNQPQHF.